The sequence of this TCR beta chain was determined in a study of blood T cell repertoires in COVID-19. Generated by immunoSEQ multiplex PCR, the TCRdb table keeps only in-frame clones and is missing some. The sample gives fewer than 400,000 clones, about nine tenths of which show up once; around 4.6% is in the top ten. The CDR3 runs to 18 residues. Trimming cost V 5 bases and J 0 bases; bases outside gene matches: 9. Per germline, CDR1 SGHNT and CDR2 YENEEA. Sample: PBMCs or T cells enriched from blood (not recorded which). The clonotype comes from a man aged 25 to 40 who had recovered from COVID-19. The chain combines TRBV11-3 with TRBJ2-1; 11 bases map to TRBD2. The chain's CDR3 is CASSLSGTSGSSYNEQFF. CDR3 DNA: TGTGCCAGCAGCCTAAGCGGGACTAGCGGATCCTCCTACAATGAGCAGTTCTTC.